The T cell receptor beta chain described here comes from a study of T-cell reconstitution after alpha-beta-depleted transplantation in children. This clonotype has ten or more counts. Its antigen is undetermined. Using unique molecular identifiers, the investigators prepared the TCRbeta library. TCRdb reprocessed the PCR reads via MiXCR and lists one record per CDR3 protein. The profile shows almost 500,000 distinct CDR3 sequences, over 9.5% of them singletons. Study results and limitations: Expanded clones from the graft, numbering several hundred, reportedly supplied alpha-beta T cells about two months after transplant. Surviving recipient T cells and thymic progenitors underlay high day-60 TCRbeta diversity in some patients. Newly produced T cells mostly provided counts and TCRbeta diversity after one year, as hyperexpanded clones declined.

Trimming shortened V by 0 bases and J by 6 bases, and 15 bases separated the two germline ends. Per the germline V gene, CDR1 is LGHNA and CDR2 is YSLEER. The length of the CDR3 is 17 residues. This sequence joins TRBV4-3 and TRBJ1-6; weak D call: TRBD1 (5 bases). This sample comprised PBMCs, obtained before TCRalphabeta/CD19-depleted stem cell transplant. The receptor was isolated from a child under 10 years old with inherited bone marrow failure, due to receive a stem cell transplant. The CDR3 DNA sequence: TGCGCCAGCAGCCAAGAAGGTCAGGGCACCCCTAATTCACCCCTCCACTTT. Protein product: CASSQEGQGTPNSPLHF.